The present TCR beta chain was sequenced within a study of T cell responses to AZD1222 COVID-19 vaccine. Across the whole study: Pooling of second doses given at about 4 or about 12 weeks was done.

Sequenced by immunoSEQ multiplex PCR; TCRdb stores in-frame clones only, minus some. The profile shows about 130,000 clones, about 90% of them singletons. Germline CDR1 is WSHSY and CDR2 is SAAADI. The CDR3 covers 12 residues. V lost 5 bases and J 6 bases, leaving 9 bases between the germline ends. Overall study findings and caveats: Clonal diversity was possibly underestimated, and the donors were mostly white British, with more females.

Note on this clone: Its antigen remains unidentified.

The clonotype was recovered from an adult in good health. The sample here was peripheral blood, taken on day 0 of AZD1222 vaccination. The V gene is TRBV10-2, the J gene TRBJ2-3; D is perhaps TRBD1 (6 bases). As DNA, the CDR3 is TGCGCCAGCAGTCCCCAGGGGGATACGCAGTATTTT. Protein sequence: CASSPQGDTQYF.